Sequencing of this T cell receptor (beta chain) was carried out in a study of cytomegalovirus exposure and HLA in healthy donors. Study-level findings and limits: In vitro testing confirmed a few CMV-associated chains as specific for CMV antigens. Researchers catalogued approximately 170 TCR beta chains as cytomegalovirus-associated.

TCRdb's copy holds only in-frame clones and misses some; the assay was immunoSEQ multiplex PCR. The sample records around 200,000 clones, 88% being singletons. V dropped 0 bases and J dropped 8; count of bases not matched to a gene: 10. The CDR3 consists of 17 residues. Germline V lookup: CDR1 WSHSY, CDR2 SAAADI. A remark on this clone: Its cognate antigen is unknown.

Sequenced input: PBMCs. V usage is TRBV10-2 and J usage is TRBJ2-1; TRBD2 aligns across 10 bases. The sequence derives from a woman under 30 in good health and CMV-seronegative. CDR3 loop: CASSESVGLAGVHEQFF. The CDR3 coding sequence is TGCGCCAGCAGTGAGTCAGTGGGGCTAGCGGGAGTTCATGAGCAGTTCTTC.